A selection of T cell receptor beta chains follows, all from one sample in a study of blood T cell repertoires in COVID-19. Sequencing used immunoSEQ multiplex PCR; TCRdb keeps in-frame clones, though not all of them. The sample contains around 390,000 clones, just under 90% of which appear only once. The sample was PBMCs or T cells enriched from blood (not recorded which). The receptors stem from a woman between 50 and 59 years old who had recovered from COVID-19. Each CDR3 is given with its conserved first and last residue. The D gene is left open where the match is weak. Some rows mark clone size as missing; the rest say once, few, many or name a class of expanded clone.

TRBJ2-1	TRBD2	-	TRBV7-9	TGTGCCAGCAGCTTAGTGGCTAGCGGGGGGCGCGACAATGAGCAGTTCTTC	CASSLVASGGRDNEQFF
TRBJ2-1	-	-	TRBV4-1	TGCGCCAGCAGAAAACTACACCGGGACTACAATGAGCAGTTCTTC	CASRKLHRDYNEQFF
TRBJ1-1	-	once	TRBV27	TGTGCCAGCAGTGGGGCAGATGGAGCTTTCTTT	CASSGADGAFF
TRBJ1-1	TRBD1	-	TRBV11-2	TGTGCCAGCAGCTATTCGCCTAAACGGACAGGGTGGTCCACTGAAGCTTTCTTT	CASSYSPKRTGWSTEAFF
TRBJ1-3	TRBD1	-	TRBV29-1	TGCAGCGCCGGGACAGGGTCGATTAGCTCTGGAAACACCATATATTTT	CSAGTGSISSGNTIYF
TRBJ2-3	TRBD2	-	TRBV7-2	TGTGCCAGCAACCGAAGACTAGCGGGGGGGCGAGCAGATACGCAGTATTTT	CASNRRLAGGRADTQYF
TRBJ1-6	-	once	TRBV2	TGTGCCAGCAGTGATGTCAGGGGCTCCTATAATTCACCCCTCCACTTT	CASSDVRGSYNSPLHF
TRBJ2-1	-	once	TRBV5-1	TGCGCCAGCAGCGTGGGAGGCTCGAGTCATGAGCAGTTCTTC	CASSVGGSSHEQFF
TRBJ1-1	TRBD1	-	TRBV6-2/TRBV6-3	TGTGCCAGCAGTTACCGTCCGGGACAGGGGGAGAGTGAAGCTTTCTTT	CASSYRPGQGESEAFF
TRBJ1-2	TRBD1	-	TRBV29-1	TGCAGCGTTGAAGATTCGGACAGGGGGTATGGCTACACCTTC	CSVEDSDRGYGYTF
TRBJ2-7	-	-	TRBV20-1	TGCAGTGCTAGAGACCCGGGGTCCTTC	CSARDPGSF
TRBJ1-2	-	-	TRBV5-6	TGTGCCAGCAGCTTCTTGGTCGGTGGCTACACCTTC	CASSFLVGGYTF
TRBJ1-4	-	-	TRBV4-2	TGTGCCAGCAGCCAAGACCGAGATATTGAAAAACTGTTTTTT	CASSQDRDIEKLFF
TRBJ1-4	TRBD1	-	TRBV19	TGTGCCAGTAGTACCTTCGGGGGACAGCTTAATGAAAAACTGTTTTTT	CASSTFGGQLNEKLFF
TRBJ2-7	TRBD1	-	TRBV4-2	TGTGCCAGCAGCCAAGTCCTCGGACAGGGGTCCTACGAGCAGTACTTC	CASSQVLGQGSYEQYF
TRBJ2-7	TRBD1	-	TRBV18	TGTGCCAGCTCACCGATGGACAGGGGCCCCTACGAGCAGTACTTC	CASSPMDRGPYEQYF
TRBJ2-7	-	-	TRBV14	TGTGCCAGCAGCCAGTCGGGAGACAGAAACTACGAGCAGTACTTC	CASSQSGDRNYEQYF
TRBJ1-2	TRBD1	-	TRBV18	TGTGCCAGCTCACCAACCGACAGGGCCCCATGGGGCTACACCTTC	CASSPTDRAPWGYTF
TRBJ1-2	-	-	TRBV6-5	TGTGCCAGCAGTCGCGGCTATGGCTACACCTTC	CASSRGYGYTF
TRBJ2-3	-	-	TRBV5-1	TGCGCCAGCAGCTTGCGTCGTACAGATACGCAGTATTTT	CASSLRRTDTQYF
TRBJ1-4	-	-	TRBV6-6	TGTGCCAGCAGCGCCTTTGCGGGGGCAACTAATGAAAAACTGTTTTTT	CASSAFAGATNEKLFF
TRBJ1-1	TRBD1	-	TRBV7-3	TGTGCCAGCAGCTTAGGTCCCCGCTCGGGACAGACAAAAGCTTTCTTT	CASSLGPRSGQTKAFF
TRBJ1-2	-	-	TRBV7-2	TGTGCCAGCAGCCTAGAAGGGGCCAGGGTTAGCTACACCTTC	CASSLEGARVSYTF
TRBJ1-1	TRBD1	few	TRBV6-5	TGTGCCAGCACCCAGGGGGCTGAAGCTTTCTTT	CASTQGAEAFF
TRBJ1-5	-	few	TRBV21-1	TGTGCCAGCGTACTACAGGGGGCAGGCAATCAGCCCCAGCATTTT	CASVLQGAGNQPQHF
TRBJ1-4	-	-	TRBV19	TGTGCCAGTAGATCGCCGGGAAATCCGTATGAAAAACTGTTTTTT	CASRSPGNPYEKLFF
TRBJ2-3	-	-	TRBV2	TGTGCCAGCAGCTACGGACAGCTCACAGATACGCAGTATTTT	CASSYGQLTDTQYF
TRBJ2-7	TRBD2	-	TRBV4-2	TGTGCCAGCAGCCAAGGGGATAGCGGGGGGGCGGCCTACGAGCAGTACTTC	CASSQGDSGGAAYEQYF
TRBJ1-2	-	-	TRBV2	TGTGCCAGCAACCCTTTCGGGGCTAACTATGGCTACACCTTC	CASNPFGANYGYTF
TRBJ1-1	-	-	TRBV27	TGTGCCAGCAGTTTATCAGGTGGCGGCACTGAAGCTTTCTTT	CASSLSGGGTEAFF
TRBJ1-2	-	-	TRBV19	TGTGCCAGTAGTTCGAGGTTAGGCGGCTACACCTTC	CASSSRLGGYTF
TRBJ1-1	-	-	TRBV7-9	TGTGCCAGCAGCTCAAAGTGGGTAGGATTGCAGGGCTCTGAAGCTTTCTTT	CASSSKWVGLQGSEAFF
TRBJ1-1	-	-	TRBV6-2/TRBV6-3	TGTGCCAGCAGTTACGACGGGGACATCCTCACCCAGAACACTGAAGCTTTCTTT	CASSYDGDILTQNTEAFF
TRBJ1-3	TRBD1	-	TRBV7-6	TGTGCCAGCAGCTTCGCCAGCACGGGGACAGTGATCAGTGGAAACACCATATATTTT	CASSFASTGTVISGNTIYF
TRBJ2-5	-	-	TRBV27	TGTGCCAGCAGTTTATCGGTCCCGGGAAGCCAAGAGACCCAGTACTTC	CASSLSVPGSQETQYF
TRBJ2-5	-	-	TRBV5-1	TGCGCCACCCGGGTCAATGTTCAAGAGACCCAGTACTTC	CATRVNVQETQYF
TRBJ1-2	TRBD1	-	TRBV28	TGTGCCAGCAGTACTCCACGGCGGGGACAGGGGTATGGCTACACCTTC	CASSTPRRGQGYGYTF
TRBJ2-7	-	-	TRBV3-1/TRBV3-2	TGTGCCAGCAGCCAAGAACCAGGGACTGTGCGAGAGCAGTACTTC	CASSQEPGTVREQYF
TRBJ2-1	TRBD1	-	TRBV2	TGTGCCAGCAGTCCGACCTTTGGGACAGGGAGCAATGAGCAGTTCTTC	CASSPTFGTGSNEQFF
TRBJ2-1	TRBD2	-	TRBV6-2/TRBV6-3	TGTGCCAGCAGTCCACTGAGAGGGGCTAGCGGGGGGTACGTAGAGCAGTTCTTC	CASSPLRGASGGYVEQFF